What follows are 32 T cell receptor beta chains derived from one specimen sequenced in a study of blood T cell repertoires in COVID-19. Clones were read by immunoSEQ multiplex PCR, and TCRdb kept only the in-frame ones, dropping some. The sample gives 200,000 to 250,000 clones, roughly 87% of which show up once; 10% to 13% is in the top ten. The sequencing sample was made of PBMCs or T cells enriched from blood (not recorded which). Receptor source: a man aged 30 to 45 who had recovered from COVID-19.

The chain carries TRBV4-2 and TRBJ2-1, with 12 positions matching TRBD2. The V segment lost 1 base and the J segment 5 bases; nucleotides outside the gene matches: 0. Germline lookup yields CDR1 LGHNA and CDR2 YNFKEQ. The CDR3 extends over 15 amino acids. CDR3 nucleotides: TGTGCCAGCAGCCAAGGGACTAGCGGGGACAATGAGCAGTTCTTC. Protein product: CASSQGTSGDNEQFF.

This rearrangement joins TRBV7-2 to TRBJ1-4; tentative D call: TRBD1 (6 bases). Trimming removed 3 bases at V and 8 bases at J, with 16 bases between. CDR3 length equals 15 residues. The germline V gene encodes CDR1 SGHTA and CDR2 FQGNSA. CDR3 sequence: CASSFVSGAWEKLFF. The DNA for the CDR3 is TGTGCCAGCAGCTTCGTTTCAGGGGCTTGGGAAAAACTGTTTTTT.

The chain employs TRBV24-1 and TRBJ2-2; D may be TRBD1 (6 bases). Trimming removed 6 bases at V and 0 bases at J, with 19 bases between. Per germline, CDR1 KGHDR and CDR2 SFDVKD. This CDR3 comprises 18 residues. CDR3 nucleotides: TGTGCCACCAGTTCAAACAGGGCCGTAAACGCGAACACCGGGGAGCTGTTTTTT. The encoded protein is CATSSNRAVNANTGELFF.

The gene calls are TRBV28 and TRBJ1-3; D is perhaps TRBD1 (6 bases). V dropped 5 bases and J dropped 4 bases, with 15 bases sitting between them. The V gene's germline CDR1 is MDHEN and CDR2 SYDVKM. The CDR3 length is 15 residues. CDR3 loop: CASSMGGADGNTIYF. In DNA form, the CDR3 reads TGTGCCAGCAGTATGGGGGGGGCAGACGGAAACACCATATATTTT.

As concerns this clone: The sample holds other DNA sequences that translate to the same CDR3. The chain has TRBV4-1 and TRBJ2-5; the D gene is possibly TRBD2 (5 bases). The germline V and J ends were trimmed by 1 base and 5 bases, with 8 bases remaining between them. The CDR3 runs to 13 residues. The germline gives CDR1 MGHRA, CDR2 YSYEKL. The CDR3, as DNA: TGCGCCAGCAGCCAAGGAGGGCTCGAGACCCAGTACTTC. The encoded protein is CASSQGGLETQYF.

The chain has TRBV4-2 and TRBJ1-2, with a possible D match to TRBD1 (6 bases). CDR3 length equals 15 residues. Per the germline V gene, CDR1 is LGHNA and CDR2 is YNFKEQ. The V end was cut by 4 bases, the J end by 3 bases, with 15 bases between. The CDR3 sequence is CASSPGTSKYYGYTF. For the CDR3, the DNA is TGTGCCAGCAGCCCAGGGACATCTAAATACTATGGCTACACCTTC.

The count of this clone is one. The gene calls are TRBV6-5 and TRBJ2-7; D not resolved. This CDR3 comprises 12 residues. Germline CDR1 is MNHEY and CDR2 is SVGAGI. Trimming took 6 bases from V and 0 from J, leaving 6 bases between them. The chain's CDR3 is CASSPGSYEQYF. For the CDR3, the DNA is TGTGCCAGCAGCCCGGGCTCCTACGAGCAGTACTTC.

This clone was recorded only once. The junction and the germline gene differ at one end; a read error may be behind it. V and J are TRBV7-7 and TRBJ2-7; D gene uncertain. The CDR3 runs 13 residues. The germline V gene has CDR1 SSHAT and CDR2 FNYEAQ (reference sequence). The CDR3 reads CASSANTKSEQYF. CDR3 DNA: TGTGCTAGCAGCGCTAATACCAAAAGCGAGCAGTACTTC.

The J gene is TRBJ2-3, the V gene TRBV30, with D perhaps matching TRBD2 (6 bases). V was cut by 2 bases and J by 7 bases, with 13 bases left in between. Germline-derived CDR1 and CDR2 are GTSNPN and SVGIG (reference sequence). The CDR3 runs 13 residues. Written as DNA, the CDR3 is TGTGCCTGGAGTAGGAGGGGTCTCTATACGCAGTATTTT. Its translation: CAWSRRGLYTQYF.

This clone came up once. The J gene is TRBJ1-5, the V gene TRBV28; 12 bases line up with TRBD1. V dropped 5 bases and J dropped 6; count of bases not matched to a gene: 8. From germline, CDR1 is MDHEN and CDR2 SYDVKM. The CDR3 spans 16 residues. The CDR3: CASSTTGQGAGQPQHF. The CDR3 DNA follows: TGTGCCAGCAGTACAACGGGACAGGGGGCGGGTCAGCCCCAGCATTTT.

This chain joins TRBV7-9 and TRBJ1-3; 7 bases match TRBD1. The CDR3 length is 18 residues. Unmatched junction bases numbered 9, after V lost 0 bases and J lost 1 base. Germline CDR1 is SEHNR and CDR2 is FQNEAQ (reference sequence). CDR3 protein: CASSLAGGGFSSGNTIYF. The CDR3 nucleotides read TGTGCCAGCAGCTTAGCAGGGGGCGGTTTTTCGTCTGGAAACACCATATATTTT.

V gene TRBV3-1 (or the pseudogene TRBV3-2) combines with J gene TRBJ1-1; D is perhaps TRBD1 (6 bases). CDR1 and CDR2 from the germline V gene are LGHDT and YNNKEL (reference sequence). The CDR3 totals 17 residues. V lost 4 bases and J lost 1, with 19 bases in between. The CDR3 spells CASSPPRGDTRNTEAFF. The CDR3 DNA reads as TGTGCCAGCAGCCCACCCCGGGGGGACACACGGAACACTGAAGCTTTCTTT.

DNA of the CDR3: TGTGCTAGTGGTTTGGGACTGAGCGGGAGGGCCGAGCAGTACTTC. Its protein is CASGLGLSGRAEQYF. The chain joins TRBV12-5 to TRBJ2-7; the match to TRBD2 covers 10 bases. CDR1 is LGHNT, CDR2 FRNRAP, per germline. J gave up 6 bases and V 1 base, and 6 bases lay outside the gene matches. CDR3 length: 15 amino acids.

This sequence joins TRBV12-3 or TRBV12-4 and TRBJ1-2; D is unresolved. This CDR3 contains 12 residues. V was clipped by 1 base and J by 4 bases, with 4 bases between them. CDR3 bases: TGTGCCAGCAGTTTAGAGAGCTATGGCTACACCTTC. Its protein is CASSLESYGYTF.

CDR3 nucleotides: TGTGCCAGCAGCTCCTCCCAGGTGCCTACCCCCCAGTACTTC. Amino acid sequence: CASSSSQVPTPQYF. This chain connects TRBV9 to TRBJ2-5; no firm D call. The V gene's germline CDR1 is SGDLS and CDR2 YYNGEE. This CDR3 region has 14 residues. With 4 bases removed from V and 9 bases from J, the gap between germline ends came to 19 bases.

This chain links TRBV5-5 with TRBJ1-3, with D possibly matching TRBD1 (5 bases). This CDR3 contains 16 residues. Per the germline V gene, CDR1 is SGHKS and CDR2 is YYEKEE (reference sequence). Trimming left V 0 bases short and J 6 bases short, with 16 bases between. The CDR3 loop is CASSLGPTGGENTIYF. CDR3 nucleotide sequence: TGTGCCAGCAGCTTGGGACCTACAGGTGGAGAAAACACCATATATTTT.

The CDR3: CASSLFSNQPQHF. CDR3 DNA sequence: TGTGCCAGCAGTTTATTCTCCAATCAGCCCCAGCATTTT. The chain combines TRBV12-3 or TRBV12-4 with TRBJ1-5; D not resolved. The CDR3 is made up of 13 amino acids. V gave up 2 bases and J gave up 3 bases, with 5 bases separating them.

The V and J genes are TRBV28 and TRBJ1-5, with D hard to call. V was trimmed by 7 bases and J by 12 bases, leaving 19 bases between them. The CDR3 is 13 residues long. Per germline, CDR1 MDHEN and CDR2 SYDVKM. The DNA for the CDR3 is TGTGCCAGCACCATAACAGCCTCTCGGGACCAGCATTTT. As protein: CASTITASRDQHF.

The CDR3 sequence: CASSGQGPGEQYF. CDR3 coding DNA: TGTGCCAGCAGCGGACAGGGCCCGGGGGAGCAGTACTTC. The chain uses TRBV9 and TRBJ2-7; 7 positions agree with TRBD1. The germline gives CDR1 SGDLS, CDR2 YYNGEE. V lost 3 bases to trimming and J lost 7 bases; unmatched junction nucleotides: 7. The CDR3 loop spans 13 amino acids. Looking up the rest from reference TRBV9 and TRBJ2-7 gives the full variable domain: DSGVTQTPKHLITATGQRVTLRCSPRSGDLSVYWYQQSLDQGLQFLIQYYNGEERAKGNILERFSAQQFPDLHSELNLSSLELGDSALYFCASSGQGPGEQYFGPGTRLTVT.

The chain uses TRBV2 and TRBJ1-2; 8 nucleotides match TRBD1. The V gene's germline CDR1 is SNHLY and CDR2 FYNNEI. The CDR3 spans 14 residues. After removal of 4 bases from V and 8 bases from J, the junction contained 9 bases not matched to a gene. For the CDR3, the DNA is TGTGCCAGCAGTGTCCAGGGGGCGTTGGGGGGCTACACCTTC. Translating gives CASSVQGALGGYTF.

This clone was recorded a few times. This rearrangement joins TRBV5-1 to TRBJ2-7; 7 nucleotides align to TRBD1. J was trimmed by 5 bases and V by 0 bases; bases with no gene match: 5. Germline V gene sequence: CDR1 SGHRS, CDR2 YFSETQ. CDR3 length equals 14 residues. As DNA, the CDR3 is TGCGCCAGCAGCTTGGAGACAGGGAAGGACGAGCAGTACTTC. Protein product: CASSLETGKDEQYF.

The chain is built from TRBV7-2 and TRBJ2-1; TRBD2 aligns across 13 bases. The CDR3 has 18 amino acids. CDR1 SGHTA and CDR2 FQGNSA come from the germline V gene. With 0 bases clipped from V and 10 bases from J, the junction kept 12 bases outside the gene matches. DNA for the CDR3: TGTGCCAGCAGCTTAGCTCCACTAGCGGGGGGGCCTAAGGGGGAGCAGTTCTTC. Encoded protein: CASSLAPLAGGPKGEQFF. Complete variable domain (other parts from reference TRBV7-2 and TRBJ2-1): GAGVSQSPSNKVTEKGKDVELRCDPISGHTALYWYRQSLGQGLEFLIYFQGNSAPDKSGLPSDRFSAERTGGSVSTLTIQRTQQEDSAVYLCASSLAPLAGGPKGEQFFGPGTRLTVL.

V usage is TRBV29-1 and J usage is TRBJ2-1, with D perhaps TRBD1 (6 bases). This CDR3 is 17 amino acids long. Germline V lookup: CDR1 SQVTM, CDR2 ANQGSEA. V was clipped by 3 bases and J by 2 bases, with 20 bases between them. The CDR3 DNA reads TGCAGCGTTGAGGGTTTGAGGGCAGGGGATACCTACAATGAGCAGTTCTTC. Amino acids: CSVEGLRAGDTYNEQFF.

The sample holds a few counts of this clone. The chain has TRBV4-1 and TRBJ1-3, with a possible D match to TRBD1 (6 bases). V was cut by 2 bases and J by 1 base, with 18 bases left in between. The germline gives CDR1 MGHRA, CDR2 YSYEKL. CDR3 size: 18 residues. CDR3 nucleotide sequence: TGCGCCAGCAGCCAACCCCTCGCGGGGGCGCGTTCTGGAAACACCATATATTTT. Amino acids: CASSQPLAGARSGNTIYF.

The rearrangement joins TRBV4-2 to TRBJ2-7; D might be TRBD2 (5 bases). Trimming removed 1 base from V and 6 bases from J, with 10 bases in between. Germline CDR1 reads LGHNA; CDR2 reads YNFKEQ. The length of the CDR3 is 13 residues. CDR3 sequence (DNA): TGTGCCAGCAGCCAAGTTAGAGGGTTCGAGCAGTACTTC. Residues: CASSQVRGFEQYF.

The CDR3, as DNA: TGTGCCACCAGCAGATTCCCAACCCTCACTAGCGGGAGTTCGTACGAGCAGTACTTC. Encoded protein: CATSRFPTLTSGSSYEQYF. The rearrangement links TRBV15 to TRBJ2-7; 11 positions agree with TRBD2. The CDR3 extends over 19 amino acids. After removal of 2 bases from V and 4 bases from J, the junction contained 16 bases not matched to a gene. Looked up from germline, CDR1 is LNHNV and CDR2 is YYDKDF (reference sequence).

This chain joins TRBV7-2 and TRBJ1-1; D perhaps matches TRBD1 (6 bases). The ends were cut back, 2 bases at V and 2 bases at J, with 12 bases in the middle. Germline V gene data show CDR1 as SGHTA and CDR2 as FQGNSA. The CDR3 runs to 15 residues. The CDR3 protein is CASSLRTGTNTEAFF. The DNA of the CDR3 is TGTGCCAGCAGCTTACGTACAGGGACAAACACTGAAGCTTTCTTT.

The chain combines TRBV5-6 with TRBJ2-3; 13 positions agree with TRBD2. From germline, CDR1 is SGHDT and CDR2 YYEEEE. The CDR3 totals 16 residues. J was trimmed by 2 bases and V by 4 bases; bases with no gene match: 4. CDR3 region: CASSMGTSGTTDTQYF. CDR3 sequence (DNA): TGTGCCAGCAGCATGGGGACTAGCGGGACCACAGATACGCAGTATTTT.

The rearrangement links TRBV3-1 (or the pseudogene TRBV3-2) to TRBJ2-5, with 7 positions matching TRBD1. Germline V gives CDR1 LGHDT, CDR2 YNNKEL (reference sequence). The CDR3 totals 13 residues. V gave up 0 bases and J gave up 6 bases; unmatched junction bases: 1. In DNA, the CDR3 is TGTGCCAGCAGCCAAGAGACAGGGCAGACCCAGTACTTC. Amino acid sequence: CASSQETGQTQYF.

V usage is TRBV19 and J usage is TRBJ2-7, with 12 bases fitting TRBD2. V lost 5 bases and J lost 7; bases outside the gene matches: 15. The CDR3 length is 17 residues. The germline CDR1 and CDR2 sequences are LNHDA and SQIVND (reference sequence). CDR3 sequence: CASSDRLAGASLREQYF. In nucleotides, the CDR3 is TGTGCCAGTAGTGACAGACTAGCGGGGGCGTCTTTGAGGGAGCAGTACTTC.

The chain links TRBV27 to TRBJ1-1; TRBD1 might be the D (5 bases). The V end was cut by 6 bases, the J end by 7 bases, with 9 bases between. Germline values: CDR1 MNHEY, CDR2 SMNVEV (reference sequence). The CDR3 loop spans 11 amino acids. The CDR3 DNA follows: TGTGCCAGCAGAGTGGGGCTTGAAGCTTTCTTT. This encodes CASRVGLEAFF.

This clone showed up just once. The chain links TRBV19 to TRBJ1-5; a weak D match, TRBD1 (6 bases). Trimming removed 3 bases from V and 4 bases from J, with 13 bases in between. CDR1 is LNHDA, CDR2 SQIVND, per germline (reference sequence). This CDR3 contains 15 residues. In DNA, the CDR3 is TGTGCCAGTAGTATCCACGACAGGAATAATCAGCCCCAGCATTTT. Its protein is CASSIHDRNNQPQHF.